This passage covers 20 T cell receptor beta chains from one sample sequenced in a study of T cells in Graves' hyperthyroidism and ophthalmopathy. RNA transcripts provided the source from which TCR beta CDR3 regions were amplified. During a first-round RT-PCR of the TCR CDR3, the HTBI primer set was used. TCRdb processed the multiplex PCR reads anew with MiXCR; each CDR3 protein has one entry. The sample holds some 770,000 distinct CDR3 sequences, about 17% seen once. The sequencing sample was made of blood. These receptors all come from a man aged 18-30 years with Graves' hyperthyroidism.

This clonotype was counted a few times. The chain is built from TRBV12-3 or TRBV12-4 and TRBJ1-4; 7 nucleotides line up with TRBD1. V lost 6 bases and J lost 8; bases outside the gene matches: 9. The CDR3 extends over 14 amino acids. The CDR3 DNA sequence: TGTGCCAGCAGAACGACAGGGCCTTGGGAAAAACTGTTTTTT. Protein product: CASRTTGPWEKLFF.

CDR3 in amino acids: CASGTGGGTEAFF. The CDR3 DNA is TGCGCCAGCGGGACAGGGGGAGGAACTGAAGCTTTCTTT. The V call is TRBV4-1, the J call TRBJ1-1; 11 nucleotides match TRBD1. The ends lost 8 bases at V and 5 bases at J; junction bases unmatched: 4. Germline lookup yields CDR1 MGHRA and CDR2 YSYEKL. CDR3 size: 13 residues.

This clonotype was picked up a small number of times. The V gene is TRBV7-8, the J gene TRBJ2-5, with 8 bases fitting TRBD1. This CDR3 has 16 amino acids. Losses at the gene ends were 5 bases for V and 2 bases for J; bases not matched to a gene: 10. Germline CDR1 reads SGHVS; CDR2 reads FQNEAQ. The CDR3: CASSLRLGQGQETQYF. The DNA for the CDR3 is TGTGCCAGCAGCCTACGACTCGGACAGGGACAAGAGACCCAGTACTTC.

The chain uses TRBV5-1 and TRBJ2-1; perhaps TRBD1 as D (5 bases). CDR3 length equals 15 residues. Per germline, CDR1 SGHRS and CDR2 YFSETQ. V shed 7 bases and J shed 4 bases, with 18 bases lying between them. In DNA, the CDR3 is TGCGCCAGCGGACAAACGGGCAGGCCTTACAATGAGCAGTTCTTC. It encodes CASGQTGRPYNEQFF.

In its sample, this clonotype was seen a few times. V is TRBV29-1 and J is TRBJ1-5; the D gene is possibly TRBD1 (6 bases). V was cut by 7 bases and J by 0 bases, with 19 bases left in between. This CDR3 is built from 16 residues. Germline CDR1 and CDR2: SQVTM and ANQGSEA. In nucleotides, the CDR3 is TGCAGCGCCTACCTTGGGACACCTCGTAGCAATCAGCCCCAGCATTTT. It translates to CSAYLGTPRSNQPQHF. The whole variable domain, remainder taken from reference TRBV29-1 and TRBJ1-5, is SAVISQKPSRDICQRGTSLTIQCQVDSQVTMMFWYRQQPGQSLTLIATANQGSEATYESGFVIDKFPISRPNLTFSTLTVSNMSPEDSSIYLCSAYLGTPRSNQPQHFGDGTRLSIL.

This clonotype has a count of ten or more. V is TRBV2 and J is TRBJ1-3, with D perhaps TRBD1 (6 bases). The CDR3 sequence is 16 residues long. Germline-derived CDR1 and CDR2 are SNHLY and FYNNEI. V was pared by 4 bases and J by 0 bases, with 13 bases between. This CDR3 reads CASSGTALFSGNTIYF. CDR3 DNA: TGTGCCAGCAGTGGGACAGCTCTTTTCTCTGGAAACACCATATATTTT.

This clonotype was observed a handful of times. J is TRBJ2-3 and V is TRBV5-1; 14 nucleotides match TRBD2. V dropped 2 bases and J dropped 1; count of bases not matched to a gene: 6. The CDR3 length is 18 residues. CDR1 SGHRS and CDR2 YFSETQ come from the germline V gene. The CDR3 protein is CASSFRLAGGPGTDTQYF. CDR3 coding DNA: TGCGCCAGCAGCTTCAGACTAGCGGGAGGGCCGGGCACAGATACGCAGTATTTT.

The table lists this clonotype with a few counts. CDR3 loop: CASSLSPTSGGTFYEQYF. The CDR3 coding sequence is TGTGCCAGCAGCTTATCCCCCACTAGCGGGGGAACTTTCTACGAGCAGTACTTC. The V call is TRBV7-9, the J call TRBJ2-7; 11 nucleotides match TRBD2. This CDR3 has 18 amino acids. CDR1 is SEHNR, CDR2 FQNEAQ, per germline (reference sequence). V dropped 2 bases and J dropped 3; count of bases not matched to a gene: 12.

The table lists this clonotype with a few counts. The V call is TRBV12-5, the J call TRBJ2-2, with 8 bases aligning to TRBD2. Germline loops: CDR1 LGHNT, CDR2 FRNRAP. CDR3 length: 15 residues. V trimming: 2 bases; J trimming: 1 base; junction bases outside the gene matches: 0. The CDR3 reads CASGLTSGNTGELFF. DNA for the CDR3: TGTGCTAGTGGTTTGACTAGCGGGAACACCGGGGAGCTGTTTTTT.

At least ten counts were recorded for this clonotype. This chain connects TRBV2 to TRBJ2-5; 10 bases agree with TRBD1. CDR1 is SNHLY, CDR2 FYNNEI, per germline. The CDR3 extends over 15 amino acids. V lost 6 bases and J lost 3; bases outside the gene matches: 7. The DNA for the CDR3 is TGTGCCAGCAGCCGCCCGACAGGGGGCGAAGAGACCCAGTACTTC. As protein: CASSRPTGGEETQYF.

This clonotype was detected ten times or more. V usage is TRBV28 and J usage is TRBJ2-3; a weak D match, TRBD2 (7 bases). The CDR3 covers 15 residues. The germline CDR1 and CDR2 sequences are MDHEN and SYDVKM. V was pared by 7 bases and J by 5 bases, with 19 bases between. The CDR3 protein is CASNKGGSDVDTQYF. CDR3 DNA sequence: TGTGCCAGCAATAAGGGGGGGTCGGATGTAGATACGCAGTATTTT.

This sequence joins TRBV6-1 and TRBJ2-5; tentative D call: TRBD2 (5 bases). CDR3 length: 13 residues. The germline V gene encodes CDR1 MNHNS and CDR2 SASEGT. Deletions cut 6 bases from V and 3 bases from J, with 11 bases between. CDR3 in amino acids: CASSYSGKETQYF. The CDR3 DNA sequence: TGTGCCAGCAGCTATTCCGGGAAAGAGACCCAGTACTTC.

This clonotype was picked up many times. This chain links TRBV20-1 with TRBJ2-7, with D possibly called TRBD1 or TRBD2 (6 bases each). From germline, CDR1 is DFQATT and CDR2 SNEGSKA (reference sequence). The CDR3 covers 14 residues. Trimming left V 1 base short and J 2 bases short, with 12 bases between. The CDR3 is CSARGGRGAYEQYF. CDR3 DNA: TGCAGTGCTAGAGGGGGGCGGGGTGCCTACGAGCAGTACTTC.

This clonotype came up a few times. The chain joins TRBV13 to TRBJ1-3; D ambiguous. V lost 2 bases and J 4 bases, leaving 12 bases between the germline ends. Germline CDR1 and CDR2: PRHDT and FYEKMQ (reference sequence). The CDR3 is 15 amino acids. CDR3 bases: TGTGCCAGCAGCTTAAGTCCGTCTATCGGAAACACCATATATTTT. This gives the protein CASSLSPSIGNTIYF.

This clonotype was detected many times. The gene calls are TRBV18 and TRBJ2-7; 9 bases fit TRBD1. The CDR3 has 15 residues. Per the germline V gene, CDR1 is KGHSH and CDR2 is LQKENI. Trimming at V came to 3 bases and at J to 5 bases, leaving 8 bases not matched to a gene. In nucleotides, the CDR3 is TGTGCCAGCTCACCCTTCGGGACAGGGAACGACGAGCAGTACTTC. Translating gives CASSPFGTGNDEQYF.

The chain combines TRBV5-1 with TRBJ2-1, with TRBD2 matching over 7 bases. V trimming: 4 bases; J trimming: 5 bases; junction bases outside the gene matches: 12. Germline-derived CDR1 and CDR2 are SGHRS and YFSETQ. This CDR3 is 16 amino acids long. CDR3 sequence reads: CASSVSTGTTNNEQFF. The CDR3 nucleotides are TGCGCCAGCAGCGTGTCAACCGGGACTACCAACAATGAGCAGTTCTTC.

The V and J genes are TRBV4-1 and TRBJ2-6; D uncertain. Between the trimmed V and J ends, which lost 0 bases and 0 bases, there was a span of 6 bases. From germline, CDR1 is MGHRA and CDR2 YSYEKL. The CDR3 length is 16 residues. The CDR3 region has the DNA TGCGCCAGCAGCCAAGAACGAATCTCTGGGGCCAACGTCCTGACTTTC. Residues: CASSQERISGANVLTF.

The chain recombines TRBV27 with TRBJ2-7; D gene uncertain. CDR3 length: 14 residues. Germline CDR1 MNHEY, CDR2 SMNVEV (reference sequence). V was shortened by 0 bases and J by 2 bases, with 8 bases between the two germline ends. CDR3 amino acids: CASSLSAAAYEQYF. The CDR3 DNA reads TGTGCCAGCAGTTTATCGGCAGCTGCCTACGAGCAGTACTTC.

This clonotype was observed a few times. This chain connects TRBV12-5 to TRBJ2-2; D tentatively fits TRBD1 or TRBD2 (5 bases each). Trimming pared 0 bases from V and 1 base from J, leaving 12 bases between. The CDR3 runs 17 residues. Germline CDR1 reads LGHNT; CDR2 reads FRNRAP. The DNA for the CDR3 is TGTGCTAGTGGTTTGGTATTTACAGGAGGGAACACCGGGGAGCTGTTTTTT. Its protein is CASGLVFTGGNTGELFF.

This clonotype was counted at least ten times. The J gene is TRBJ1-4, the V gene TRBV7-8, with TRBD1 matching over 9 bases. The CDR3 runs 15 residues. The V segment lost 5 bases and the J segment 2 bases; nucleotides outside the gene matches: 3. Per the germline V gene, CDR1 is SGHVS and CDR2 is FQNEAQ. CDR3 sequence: CASSPGQGTNEKLFF. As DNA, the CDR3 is TGTGCCAGCAGCCCGGGACAGGGTACTAATGAAAAACTGTTTTTT.